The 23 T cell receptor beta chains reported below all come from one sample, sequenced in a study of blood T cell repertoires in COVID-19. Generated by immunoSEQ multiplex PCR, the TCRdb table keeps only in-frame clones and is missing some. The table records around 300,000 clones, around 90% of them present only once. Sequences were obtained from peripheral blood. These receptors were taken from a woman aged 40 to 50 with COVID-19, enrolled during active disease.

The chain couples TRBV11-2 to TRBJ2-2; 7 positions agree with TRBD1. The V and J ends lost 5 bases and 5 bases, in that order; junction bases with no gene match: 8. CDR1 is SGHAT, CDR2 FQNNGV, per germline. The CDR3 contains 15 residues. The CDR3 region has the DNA TGTGCCAGCAGCGAGGACAGGAGGAGGACCGGGGAGCTGTTTTTT. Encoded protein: CASSEDRRRTGELFF.

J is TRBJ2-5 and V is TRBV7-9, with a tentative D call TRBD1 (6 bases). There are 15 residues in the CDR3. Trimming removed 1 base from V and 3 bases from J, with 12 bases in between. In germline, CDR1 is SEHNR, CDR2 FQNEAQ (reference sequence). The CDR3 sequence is CASSLDWTAEETQYF. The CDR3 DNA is TGTGCCAGCAGCTTAGATTGGACAGCTGAAGAGACCCAGTACTTC.

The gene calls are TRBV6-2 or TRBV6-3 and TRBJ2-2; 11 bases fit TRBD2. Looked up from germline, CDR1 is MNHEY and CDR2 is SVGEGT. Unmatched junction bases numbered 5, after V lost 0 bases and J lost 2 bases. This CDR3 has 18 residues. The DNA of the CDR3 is TGTGCCAGCAGTTACTCTTCTAGCGGGAGGACCAACACCGGGGAGCTGTTTTTT. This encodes CASSYSSSGRTNTGELFF.

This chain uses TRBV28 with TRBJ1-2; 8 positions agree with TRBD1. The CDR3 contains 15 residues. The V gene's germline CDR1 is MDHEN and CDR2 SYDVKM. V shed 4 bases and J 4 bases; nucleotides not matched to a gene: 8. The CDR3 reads CASSSPGTGGYGYTF. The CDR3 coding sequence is TGTGCCAGCAGTTCACCCGGGACAGGAGGCTATGGCTACACCTTC.

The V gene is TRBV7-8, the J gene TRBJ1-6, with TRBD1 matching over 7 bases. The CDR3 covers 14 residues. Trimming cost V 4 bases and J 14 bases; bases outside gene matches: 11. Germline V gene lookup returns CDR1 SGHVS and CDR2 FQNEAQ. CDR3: CASSSRTGGMTLHF. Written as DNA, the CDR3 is TGTGCCAGCAGCTCTCGGACAGGCGGCATGACCCTCCACTTT.

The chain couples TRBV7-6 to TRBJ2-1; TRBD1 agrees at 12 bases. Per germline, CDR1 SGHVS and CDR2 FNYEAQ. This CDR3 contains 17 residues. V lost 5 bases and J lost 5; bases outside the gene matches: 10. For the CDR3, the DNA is TGTGCCAGCAGCCTCGGGGACAGGGGGCTCGGGGACAATGAGCAGTTCTTC. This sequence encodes CASSLGDRGLGDNEQFF. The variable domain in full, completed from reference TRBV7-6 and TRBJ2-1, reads GAGVSQSPRYKVTKRGQDVALRCDPISGHVSLYWYRQALGQGPEFLTYFNYEAQQDKSGLPNDRFSAERPEGSISTLTIQRTEQRDSAMYRCASSLGDRGLGDNEQFFGPGTRLTVL.

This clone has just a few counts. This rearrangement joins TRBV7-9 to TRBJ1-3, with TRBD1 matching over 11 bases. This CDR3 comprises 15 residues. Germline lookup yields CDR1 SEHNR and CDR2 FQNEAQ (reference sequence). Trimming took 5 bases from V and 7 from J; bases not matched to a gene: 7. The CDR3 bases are TGTGCCAGCAGCAGGACAGGGGGCTTTGGCAACACCATATATTTT. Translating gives CASSRTGGFGNTIYF.

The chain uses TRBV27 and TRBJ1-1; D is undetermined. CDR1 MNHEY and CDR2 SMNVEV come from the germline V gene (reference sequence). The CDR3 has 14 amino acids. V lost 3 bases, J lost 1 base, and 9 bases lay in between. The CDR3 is CASSFSVKNTEAFF. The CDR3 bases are TGTGCCAGCAGTTTCTCAGTTAAGAACACTGAAGCTTTCTTT.

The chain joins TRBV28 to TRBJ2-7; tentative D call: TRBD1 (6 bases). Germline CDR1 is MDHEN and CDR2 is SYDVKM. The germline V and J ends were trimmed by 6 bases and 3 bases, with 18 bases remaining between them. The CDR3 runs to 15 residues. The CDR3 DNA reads TGTGCCAGCAGCCCAACAGGGTATTTCCGCTACGAGCAGTACTTC. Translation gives CASSPTGYFRYEQYF.

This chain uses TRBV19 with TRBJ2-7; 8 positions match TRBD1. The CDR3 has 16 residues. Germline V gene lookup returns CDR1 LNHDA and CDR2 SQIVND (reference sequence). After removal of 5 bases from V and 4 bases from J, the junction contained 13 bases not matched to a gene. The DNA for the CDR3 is TGTGCCAGTAGTTTGAGAATGGCAGGGGGCTTTTACGAGCAGTACTTC. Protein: CASSLRMAGGFYEQYF.

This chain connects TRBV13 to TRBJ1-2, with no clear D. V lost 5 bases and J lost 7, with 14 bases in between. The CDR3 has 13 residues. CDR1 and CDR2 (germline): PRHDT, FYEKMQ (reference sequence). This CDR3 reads CASSGRGRGGYTF. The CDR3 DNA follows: TGTGCCAGCAGCGGGCGTGGACGGGGTGGCTACACCTTC. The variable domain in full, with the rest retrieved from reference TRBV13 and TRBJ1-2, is AAGVIQSPRHLIKEKRETATLKCYPIPRHDTVYWYQQGPGQDPQFLISFYEKMQSDKGSIPDRFSAQQFSDYHSELNMSSLELGDSALYFCASSGRGRGGYTFGSGTRLTVV.

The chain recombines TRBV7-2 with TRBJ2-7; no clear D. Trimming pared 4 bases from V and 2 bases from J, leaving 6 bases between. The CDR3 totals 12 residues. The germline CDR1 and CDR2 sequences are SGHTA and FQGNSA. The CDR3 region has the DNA TGTGCCAGCAGCTATGACACCTACGAGCAGTACTTC. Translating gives CASSYDTYEQYF.

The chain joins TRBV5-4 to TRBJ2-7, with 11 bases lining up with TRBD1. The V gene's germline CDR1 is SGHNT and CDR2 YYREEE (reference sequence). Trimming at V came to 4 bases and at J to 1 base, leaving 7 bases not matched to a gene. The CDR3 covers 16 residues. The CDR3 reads CASSPRGTGGSYEQYF. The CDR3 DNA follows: TGTGCCAGCAGCCCGCGAGGGACAGGGGGTTCCTACGAGCAGTACTTC.

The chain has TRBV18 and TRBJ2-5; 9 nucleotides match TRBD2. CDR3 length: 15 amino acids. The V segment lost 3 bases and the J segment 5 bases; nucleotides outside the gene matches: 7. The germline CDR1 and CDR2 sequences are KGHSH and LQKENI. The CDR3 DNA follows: TGTGCCAGCTCACCGCCGGGACTAGCTCATGAGACCCAGTACTTC. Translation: CASSPPGLAHETQYF.

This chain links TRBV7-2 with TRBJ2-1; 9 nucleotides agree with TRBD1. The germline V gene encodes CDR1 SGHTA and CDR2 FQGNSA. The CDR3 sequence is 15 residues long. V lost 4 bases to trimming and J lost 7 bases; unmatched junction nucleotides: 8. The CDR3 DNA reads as TGTGCCAGCAGCTCCCCCCCCGGACAGGGGAATGAGCAGTTCTTC. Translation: CASSSPPGQGNEQFF.

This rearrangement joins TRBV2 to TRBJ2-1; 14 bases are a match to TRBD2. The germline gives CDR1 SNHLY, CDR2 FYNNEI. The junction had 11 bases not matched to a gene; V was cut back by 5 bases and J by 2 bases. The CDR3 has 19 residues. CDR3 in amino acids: CASSKTTSGRALPYNEQFF. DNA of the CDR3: TGTGCCAGCAGTAAAACGACTAGCGGGAGGGCCCTTCCCTACAATGAGCAGTTCTTC.

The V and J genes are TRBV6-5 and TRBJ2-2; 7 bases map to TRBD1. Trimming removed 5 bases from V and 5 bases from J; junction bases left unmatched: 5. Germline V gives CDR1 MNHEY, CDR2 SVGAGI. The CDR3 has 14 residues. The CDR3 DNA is TGTGCCAGCAGTCCCGACAGGGTAACCGGGGAGCTGTTTTTT. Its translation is CASSPDRVTGELFF.

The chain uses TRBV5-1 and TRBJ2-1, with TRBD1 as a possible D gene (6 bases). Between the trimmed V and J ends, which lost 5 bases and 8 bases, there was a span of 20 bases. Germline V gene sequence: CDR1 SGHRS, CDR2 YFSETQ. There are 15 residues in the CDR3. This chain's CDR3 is CASSFDRTAGDEQFF. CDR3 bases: TGCGCCAGCAGTTTTGACAGGACGGCAGGGGATGAGCAGTTCTTC.

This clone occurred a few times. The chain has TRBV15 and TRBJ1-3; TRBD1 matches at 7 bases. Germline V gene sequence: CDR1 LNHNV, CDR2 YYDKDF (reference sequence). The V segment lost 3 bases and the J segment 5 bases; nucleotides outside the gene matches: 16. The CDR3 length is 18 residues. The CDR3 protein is CATSRDGTQGLGRNTIYF. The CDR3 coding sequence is TGTGCCACCAGCAGGGACGGTACACAGGGGTTGGGTAGAAACACCATATATTTT.

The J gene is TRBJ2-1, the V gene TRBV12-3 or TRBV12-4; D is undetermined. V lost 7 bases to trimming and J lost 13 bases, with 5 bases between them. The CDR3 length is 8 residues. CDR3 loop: CASTFQFF. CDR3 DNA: TGTGCCAGCACCTTCCAGTTCTTC.

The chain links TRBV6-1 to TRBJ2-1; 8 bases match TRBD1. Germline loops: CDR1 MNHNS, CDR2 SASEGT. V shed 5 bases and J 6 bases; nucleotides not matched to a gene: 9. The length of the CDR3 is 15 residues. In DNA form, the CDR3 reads TGTGCCAGCAGTCCACAGGGGGATATTCGCAATGAGCAGTTCTTC. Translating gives CASSPQGDIRNEQFF.

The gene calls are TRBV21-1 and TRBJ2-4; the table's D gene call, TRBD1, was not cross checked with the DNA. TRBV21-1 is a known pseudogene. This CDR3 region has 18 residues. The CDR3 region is CASSKVGQNDLAKNIQYF. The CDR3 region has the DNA TGTGCCAGCAGCAAAGTGGGACAGAATGATTTAGCCAAAAACATTCAGTACTTC.

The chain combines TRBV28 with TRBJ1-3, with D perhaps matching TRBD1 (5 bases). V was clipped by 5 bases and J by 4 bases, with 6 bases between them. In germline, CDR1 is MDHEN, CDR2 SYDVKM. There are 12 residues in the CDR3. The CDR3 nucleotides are TGTGCCAGCAGTCACAGGGGAAACACCATATATTTT. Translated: CASSHRGNTIYF.